This T cell receptor beta chain was identified during a study of cytomegalovirus exposure and HLA in healthy donors. The data were produced by immunoSEQ multiplex PCR, yet TCRdb's version contains in-frame clones alone and is incomplete. The data hold approximately 160,000 clones, with around four fifths observed a single time. Germline values: CDR1 SGHTA, CDR2 FQGTGA. With 5 bases removed from V and 3 bases from J, the gap between germline ends came to 14 bases. The CDR3 consists of 15 residues. The clonotype comes from a man aged 25-40 years in good health and CMV-seropositive. Sequencing input: PBMCs. The chain recombines TRBV7-3 with TRBJ2-1; maybe TRBD2 (6 bases). The CDR3 sequence is CASSPARTIYNEQFF. The CDR3 DNA reads TGTGCCAGCAGCCCCGCGAGGACTATCTACAATGAGCAGTTCTTC.